Listed here are 27 T cell receptor beta chains from one sample, sequenced in a study of cytomegalovirus exposure and HLA in healthy donors. PCR involved 60 Vbeta and 13 Jbeta primers. Assay: immunoSEQ multiplex PCR; the TCRdb copy retains only in-frame clones and omits some. The data hold over 110,000 clones, with about 76% observed a single time. Material: PBMCs. The receptors come from a female donor in good health and CMV-seronegative.

The chain is built from TRBV5-4 and TRBJ2-7; TRBD1 agrees at 8 bases. J gave up 2 bases and V 5 bases, and 9 bases lay outside the gene matches. Germline-derived CDR1 and CDR2 are SGHNT and YYREEE (reference sequence). The CDR3 sequence is 15 residues long. The CDR3 protein is CASSKPGQEAYEQYF. For the CDR3, the DNA is TGTGCCAGCAGTAAACCGGGACAGGAGGCCTACGAGCAGTACTTC.

This sequence joins TRBV5-1 and TRBJ1-2, with D unclear. V was clipped by 2 bases and J by 2 bases, with 7 bases between them. Germline CDR1 SGHRS, CDR2 YFSETQ. The CDR3 extends over 13 amino acids. The CDR3 bases are TGCGCCAGCAGCTTCGGGAGCAACTATGGCTACACCTTC. This codes for CASSFGSNYGYTF.

This clone occurred a few times. The V and J genes are TRBV5-6 and TRBJ2-7, with 8 bases fitting TRBD2. This CDR3 region has 14 residues. Germline V gives CDR1 SGHDT, CDR2 YYEEEE. V was clipped by 1 base and J by 5 bases; unmatched bases: 5. The CDR3: CASSLWREDHEQYF. The CDR3 region has the DNA TGTGCCAGCAGCTTGTGGCGGGAGGACCACGAGCAGTACTTC.

This chain links TRBV29-1 with TRBJ2-1; a possible D gene is TRBD1 (6 bases). The V and J ends lost 4 bases and 4 bases respectively, with 11 bases between them. Per the germline V gene, CDR1 is SQVTM and CDR2 is ANQGSEA. CDR3 length: 13 residues. The CDR3 DNA is TGCAGCGTTGTATTGGACAGTTACAATGAGCAGTTCTTC. It specifies CSVVLDSYNEQFF.

This clone was counted between two and nine times. The chain links TRBV28 to TRBJ1-2; 7 bases are shared with TRBD1. V trimming: 3 bases; J trimming: 4 bases; junction bases outside the gene matches: 11. The germline V gene has CDR1 MDHEN and CDR2 SYDVKM. This CDR3 has 16 residues. This CDR3 is CASSFPRTGSPYGYTF. The CDR3 DNA follows: TGTGCCAGCAGTTTCCCTCGGACAGGATCCCCCTATGGCTACACCTTC.

The rearrangement uses TRBV2 and TRBJ2-7; TRBD1 agrees at 8 bases. The germline V gene encodes CDR1 SNHLY and CDR2 FYNNEI. The V segment lost 5 bases and the J segment 1 base; nucleotides outside the gene matches: 7. The CDR3 loop spans 15 amino acids. The DNA for the CDR3 is TGTGCCAGCAGTTTCGGACAGGGTTTTTCCTACGAGCAGTACTTC. Translated, it gives CASSFGQGFSYEQYF.

The CDR3 sequence is CASSLRGGAGYEQYF. As DNA, the CDR3 is TGCGCCAGCAGCTTGAGAGGGGGCGCCGGCTACGAGCAGTACTTC. The rearrangement joins TRBV5-1 to TRBJ2-7, with 7 nucleotides matching TRBD1. From germline, CDR1 is SGHRS and CDR2 YFSETQ. The CDR3 spans 15 residues. V was pared by 1 base and J by 3 bases, with 7 bases of the junction left unmatched.

The V gene is TRBV5-6, the J gene TRBJ2-7, with 7 bases aligning to TRBD2. CDR1 is SGHDT and CDR2 is YYEEEE in the germline V gene. Losses at the gene ends were 2 bases for V and 5 bases for J; bases not matched to a gene: 19. The CDR3 extends over 18 amino acids. CDR3: CASSFRPGFAGESNEQYF. The CDR3 nucleotides read TGTGCCAGCAGCTTTAGGCCGGGGTTCGCGGGAGAATCGAACGAGCAGTACTTC.

The chain employs TRBV5-6 and TRBJ1-2, with D tentatively TRBD1 (6 bases). This CDR3 has 13 residues. Trimming cost V 4 bases and J 4 bases, with 11 bases left between them. In germline, CDR1 is SGHDT, CDR2 YYEEEE. CDR3 in DNA: TGTGCCAGCAGCGGGCAGGGGACCTATGGCTACACCTTC. Translating it yields CASSGQGTYGYTF. Filled out from reference TRBV5-6 and TRBJ1-2, the complete variable domain reads DAGVTQSPTHLIKTRGQQVTLRCSPKSGHDTVSWYQQALGQGPQFIFQYYEEEERQRGNFPDRFSGHQFPNYSSELNVNALLLGDSALYLCASSGQGTYGYTFGSGTRLTVV.

The gene calls are TRBV7-2 and TRBJ1-1; D call uncertain. This CDR3 is 14 amino acids long. Looked up from germline, CDR1 is SGHTA and CDR2 is FQGNSA. V lost 5 bases, J lost 1 base, and 11 bases lay in between. The CDR3 DNA is TGTGCCAGCAGCCGGGTCAATGGGAACACTGAAGCTTTCTTT. Translated: CASSRVNGNTEAFF.

The chain employs TRBV5-6 and TRBJ2-5; D is ambiguous. Between the trimmed V and J ends, which lost 1 base and 0 bases, there was a span of 13 bases. The CDR3 loop spans 16 amino acids. From germline, CDR1 is SGHDT and CDR2 YYEEEE. In DNA, the CDR3 is TGTGCCAGCAGCTTGCTTCCCCAGATGTACCAAGAGACCCAGTACTTC. It is translated as CASSLLPQMYQETQYF.

In its sample, this clone was seen once. This rearrangement joins TRBV5-8 to TRBJ1-5; 9 bases agree with TRBD1. J was trimmed by 10 bases and V by 5 bases; bases with no gene match: 7. CDR3 size: 13 residues. Per germline, CDR1 SGHTS and CDR2 YDEGEE. The CDR3 loop reads CASSGTGFGPQHF. The CDR3 DNA sequence: TGTGCCAGCAGTGGGACAGGGTTTGGTCCCCAGCATTTT.

V gene TRBV7-2 combines with J gene TRBJ2-5; 7 nucleotides match TRBD1. CDR3 length equals 14 residues. Germline CDR1 and CDR2: SGHTA and FQGNSA. Trimming at V came to 4 bases and at J to 1 base, leaving 3 bases not matched to a gene. CDR3 nucleotide sequence: TGTGCCAGCAGCTCAGGACAGGCCCAAGAGACCCAGTACTTC. Translating gives CASSSGQAQETQYF.

This clone appeared a single time. The rearrangement links TRBV28 to TRBJ1-4; 9 bases fit TRBD1. The CDR3 contains 15 residues. The V gene end was trimmed by 5 bases and the J gene end by 6 bases; junction bases not matched to a gene: 7. Germline values: CDR1 MDHEN, CDR2 SYDVKM. CDR3 loop: CASSVAGQGDEKLFF. The CDR3 DNA is TGTGCCAGCAGTGTCGCGGGACAGGGAGATGAAAAACTGTTTTTT.

This rearrangement joins TRBV20-1 to TRBJ1-1; D gene ambiguous. V was shortened by 6 bases and J by 2 bases, with 4 bases between the two germline ends. CDR1 and CDR2 from the germline V gene are DFQATT and SNEGSKA (reference sequence). CDR3 length equals 10 residues. The CDR3 DNA reads TGCAGTGCCTATAACACTGAAGCTTTCTTT. It specifies CSAYNTEAFF.

Regarding this clone: A junction boundary mismatches the germline segment, possibly from a read error. The gene calls are TRBV19 and TRBJ2-4; TRBD1 matches 9 bases. Germline V gives CDR1 LNHDA, CDR2 SQIVND (reference sequence). CDR3 length equals 14 residues. In DNA form, the CDR3 reads TGTGCCAGTAGACCCCCGGGACAGGGCTCTGGTGTGCACTTC. Its translation: CASRPPGQGSGVHF.

This chain uses TRBV14 with TRBJ2-5, with 7 bases identical to TRBD1. From germline, CDR1 is SGHDN and CDR2 FVKESK. This CDR3 has 15 residues. V lost 4 bases and J lost 5; bases outside the gene matches: 10. The CDR3 is CASSPWDRLGETQYF. The CDR3 DNA sequence: TGTGCCAGCAGCCCCTGGGACAGACTGGGGGAGACCCAGTACTTC.

The rearrangement links TRBV18 to TRBJ2-2, with a weak D call TRBD1 (6 bases). Trimming pared 4 bases from V and 8 bases from J, leaving 11 bases between. This CDR3 comprises 13 residues. Germline V gene lookup returns CDR1 KGHSH and CDR2 LQKENI. The CDR3: CASSLGASGELFF. The CDR3 DNA reads as TGTGCCAGCTCACTGGGGGCGTCAGGGGAGCTGTTTTTT.

J is TRBJ2-7 and V is TRBV11-3, with D tentatively TRBD1 (5 bases). V gave up 4 bases and J gave up 8 bases, with 15 bases separating them. CDR1 and CDR2 from the germline V gene are SGHNT and YENEEA. The CDR3 runs 13 residues. For the CDR3, the DNA is TGTGCCAGCAGCTCCCAGGACACCCAGCAGCAGTACTTC. This codes for CASSSQDTQQQYF.

The chain has TRBV7-3 and TRBJ1-1; TRBD1 aligns across 7 bases. The CDR3 length is 13 residues. V shed 6 bases, J shed 5 bases, and the junction held 6 bases outside the gene matches. Germline CDR1 SGHTA, CDR2 FQGTGA. The CDR3 region is CASRQGLGTEAFF. The CDR3 coding sequence is TGTGCCAGCAGACAGGGGCTGGGGACTGAAGCTTTCTTT.

In DNA form, the CDR3 reads TGTGCCACCAGCAGAGATCGAAGACAGGGGAGCGAGCAGTACTTC. It is translated as CATSRDRRQGSEQYF. V gene TRBV15 combines with J gene TRBJ2-7, with 8 bases that match TRBD1. Germline V CDR1 and CDR2: LNHNV, YYDKDF (reference sequence). The CDR3 spans 15 residues. Unmatched junction bases numbered 7, after V lost 0 bases and J lost 6 bases. The entire variable domain, with the rest obtained from reference TRBV15 and TRBJ2-7, is as follows: DAMVIQNPRYQVTQFGKPVTLSCSQTLNHNVMYWYQQKSSQAPKLLFHYYDKDFNNEADTPDNFQSRRPNTSFCFLDIRSPGLGDTAMYLCATSRDRRQGSEQYFGPGTRLTVT.

J is TRBJ2-5 and V is TRBV4-1; 8 positions match TRBD2. Germline lookup yields CDR1 MGHRA and CDR2 YSYEKL. This CDR3 contains 16 residues. J was trimmed by 2 bases and V by 7 bases; bases with no gene match: 12. The CDR3 DNA sequence: TGCGCCAGCAAGCGCGAGCTCGGGGGGGAGCAAGAGACCCAGTACTTC. Translated, it gives CASKRELGGEQETQYF.

This chain connects TRBV30 to TRBJ1-1; weak D call: TRBD1 (6 bases). Germline lookup yields CDR1 GTSNPN and CDR2 SVGIG (reference sequence). V was clipped by 3 bases and J by 4 bases, with 18 bases between them. The CDR3 extends over 15 amino acids. The CDR3 spells CAWRDPGHPITEAFF. The CDR3 region has the DNA TGTGCCTGGAGGGACCCGGGACACCCGATCACTGAAGCTTTCTTT.

The chain combines TRBV7-2 with TRBJ2-3; D may be TRBD2 (5 bases). CDR1 and CDR2 (germline): SGHTA, FQGNSA. The CDR3 sequence is 12 residues long. Between the trimmed V and J ends, which lost 5 bases and 6 bases, there was a span of 9 bases. The CDR3 nucleotides are TGTGCCAGCAGCCGACGCGGGGATACGCAGTATTTT. It encodes CASSRRGDTQYF.

This chain joins TRBV29-1 and TRBJ1-1; D remains ambiguous. The CDR3 contains 13 residues. Germline assignment: CDR1 SQVTM and CDR2 ANQGSEA. V dropped 7 bases and J dropped 4 bases, with 16 bases sitting between them. The CDR3, as DNA: TGCAGCGCCGCGGGAACCTTGATCACTGAAGCTTTCTTT. This sequence encodes CSAAGTLITEAFF.

V and J are TRBV5-1 and TRBJ2-7; D is possibly TRBD1 (5 bases). This CDR3 is 13 amino acids long. Trimming left V 4 bases short and J 3 bases short, with 11 bases between. Germline V CDR1 and CDR2: SGHRS, YFSETQ. DNA of the CDR3: TGCGCCAGCAGCCTCGACAGTATCTACGAGCAGTACTTC. Translated, it gives CASSLDSIYEQYF.

The genes are TRBV2 and TRBJ1-2; D uncertain. Germline values: CDR1 SNHLY, CDR2 FYNNEI. V lost 6 bases and J 8 bases, leaving 10 bases between the germline ends. CDR3 length: 11 amino acids. Here the CDR3 reads CASRGPKGYTF. As DNA, the CDR3 is TGTGCCAGCAGGGGCCCTAAAGGCTACACCTTC. Drawing the rest from reference TRBV2 and TRBJ1-2, the complete variable domain is EPEVTQTPSHQVTQMGQEVILRCVPISNHLYFYWYRQILGQKVEFLVSFYNNEISEKSEIFDDQFSVERPDGSNFTLKIRSTKLEDSAMYFCASRGPKGYTFGSGTRLTVV.